This T cell receptor (beta chain) was recorded in a study of blood T cell repertoires in COVID-19 (dated by TCRdb to 2018 to 2021). At the level of the whole study: The collaborator samples originated in the United States, Italy and Spain and spanned the acute and convalescent phases of COVID-19. The samples were drawn from two sources: the first 160 participants of the ongoing ImmuneRACE study, and 1,254 subjects contributed by 6 global collaborators. HLA class I and class II types, where available, came from metadata supplied by the sample provider rather than from assay-based typing. A freely available public database, intended as a resource for researchers studying the immune response to SARS-CoV-2, is where the repertoires were released. Deeply sampled blood TCRbeta repertoires from subjects exposed to, actively infected with, or recovered from COVID-19 were included in the dataset. A de-identified subject ID, COVID-19 status, age in years and sex were almost always included in the sample metadata. The material from the prospective study consisted of cDNA or gDNA derived from T cells, B-cell-depleted T cells, or PBMCs.

The paper as a whole reports these results and caveats: How much clinical and demographic metadata was included differed by source and by participant, and the metadata was provided uncurated.

Of note for this clone: Its antigen is unknown. No base qualities exist here, and no much larger clone lies one base off it.

The immunoSEQ Assay, a bias-controlled multiplex PCR, was used to amplify TCRbeta CDR3 regions from genomic DNA. Per the authors' processing: Nucleated cell counts per sample were estimated from amplification of reference gene primers within the assay. To quantify the absolute abundance of each unique TCRbeta CDR3 rearrangement, sequence reads were collapsed and filtered. For each sample, productive Simpson clonality was calculated by taking the square root of Simpson's diversity index across productive rearrangements. TCRdb retrieved this table from immuneACCESS and kept in-frame rearrangements only. Not all clones are present; in checked studies, unresolved V genes account for under half, and no reason is known for the remainder. That table gives V, J and clone size, and the DNA gave D and trimming. A total of tens of thousands of clones appear in this sample, more than 75% of them only once. The ten largest clones take up 3.2% of the sample.

The collaborating institutions used their own protocols to collect whole blood in K2EDTA tubes. For TCRbeta analysis, collaborator samples were shipped as frozen whole blood, as isolated PBMCs, or as DNA extracted from either sample type. The germline V end is reduced by 5 bases and the J end by 0 bases; junction bases left unmatched: 10. From cysteine to phenylalanine, the CDR3 is 17 amino acids long. The entry retains the CDR3 DNA only, 51 bases that are in frame from base 1. The germline V gene (reference sequence) supplies CDR1 SEHNR and CDR2 FQNEAQ. The chain is encoded by TRBV7-9 joined to TRBJ2-1; TRBD2 fits 7 bases in the junction. The specimen sequenced was peripheral blood. This clonotype originated in a man aged 50 to 60 with active COVID-19. The DNA reads as follows: TGTGCCAGCAGCCTTCGGGTGGCGGGAGTCTCCTACAATGAGCAGTTCTTC. Its coded protein is CASSLRVAGVSYNEQFF.